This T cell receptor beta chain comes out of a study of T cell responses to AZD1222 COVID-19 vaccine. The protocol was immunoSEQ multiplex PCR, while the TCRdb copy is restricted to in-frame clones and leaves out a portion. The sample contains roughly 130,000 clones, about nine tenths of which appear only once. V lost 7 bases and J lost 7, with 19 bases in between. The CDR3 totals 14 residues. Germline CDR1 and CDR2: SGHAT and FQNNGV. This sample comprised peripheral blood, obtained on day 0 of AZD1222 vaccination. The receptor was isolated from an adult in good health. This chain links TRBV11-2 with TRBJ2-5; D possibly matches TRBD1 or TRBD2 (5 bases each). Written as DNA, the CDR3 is TGTGCCAGCATCCCCGCCCGGGGACCCACGACCCAGTACTTC. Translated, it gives CASIPARGPTTQYF.